These T cell receptor beta chains were read from a single sample in a study of T cell repertoires in cytomegalovirus infection. TCRdb reprocessed the reads via MiXCR and lists one record per CDR3 protein. The sample lists 180,000 or so distinct CDR3 sequences, about 18% occurring once. The sample comprised CD8+ T cells from PBMCs. The receptors derive from a human donor in good health (CMV status not recorded). Some clones in this sample may be carry-over from other donors' samples. Both conserved end residues are part of each CDR3. Expanded clones get a size class; other rows say once, few or many, or leave the size out.

TRBJ2-2 | few | TRBV4-3 | CASSHYGTANTGELFF
TRBJ1-1 | NA | TRBV18 | CASSPREGGLEAFF
TRBJ2-1 | NA | TRBV12-3/TRBV12-4 | CASSLGAGEQFF
TRBJ1-6 | NA | TRBV7-8 | CASSLEFRTGYNSPLHF
TRBJ2-1 | NA | TRBV11-2 | CASTMTLAGVAQFF
TRBJ2-1 | many | TRBV7-2 | CASSVGLRNEQFF
TRBJ2-3 | NA | TRBV27 | CASSSLPGLAGVDTQYF
TRBJ2-6 | NA | TRBV7-9 | CASTPAGANVLTF
TRBJ1-6 | few | TRBV7-2 | CATSGEDRHNSPLHF
TRBJ2-2 | many | TRBV7-9 | CASSRTTNTGELFF
TRBJ2-2 | few | TRBV20-1 | CSASLAGWNTGELFF
TRBJ1-2 | NA | TRBV2 | CATWDGPIYGYTF
TRBJ2-1 | NA | TRBV12-3/TRBV12-4 | CASSWIEEQFF
TRBJ2-1 | few | TRBV2 | CAKNNLADSAYNEQFF
TRBJ2-7 | many | TRBV7-2 | CASSLVGFSYEQYF
TRBJ2-1 | NA | TRBV4-3 | CASSQDTVSYNEQFF